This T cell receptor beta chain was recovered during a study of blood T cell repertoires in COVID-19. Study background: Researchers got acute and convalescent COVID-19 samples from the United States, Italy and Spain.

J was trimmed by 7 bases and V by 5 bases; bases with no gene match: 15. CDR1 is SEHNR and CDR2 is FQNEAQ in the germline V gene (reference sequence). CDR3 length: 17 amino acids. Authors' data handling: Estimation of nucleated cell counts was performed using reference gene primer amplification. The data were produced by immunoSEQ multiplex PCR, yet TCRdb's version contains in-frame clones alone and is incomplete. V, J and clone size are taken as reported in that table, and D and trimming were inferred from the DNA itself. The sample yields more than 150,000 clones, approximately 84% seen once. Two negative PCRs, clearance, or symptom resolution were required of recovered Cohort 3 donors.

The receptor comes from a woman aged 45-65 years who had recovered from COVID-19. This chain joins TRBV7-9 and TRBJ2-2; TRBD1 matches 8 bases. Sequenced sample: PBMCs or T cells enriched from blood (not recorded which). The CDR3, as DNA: TGTGCCAGCAGCGTCCTAAGGCGCAGGGGGCCGGGCGGGGAGCTGTTTTTT. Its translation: CASSVLRRRGPGGELFF.